Below, 11 T cell receptor beta chains from the same sample are listed, as sequenced in a study of blood T cell repertoires in COVID-19. The method was immunoSEQ multiplex PCR; TCRdb's version includes in-frame clones alone and lacks a portion of them. The top ten hold approximately 12% of the sample, which has about 270,000 clones, about 90% seen once. Sequenced: peripheral blood. All receptors derive from a woman in her twenties or thirties with COVID-19, enrolled during active disease.

The V and J genes are TRBV9 and TRBJ1-6, with D hard to call. Germline CDR1 SGDLS, CDR2 YYNGEE. The CDR3 sequence is 15 residues long. V was shortened by 4 bases and J by 7 bases, with 15 bases between the two germline ends. The CDR3 coding sequence is TGTGCCAGCAGCATAGAGGGAGGGATGAATTCACCCCTCCACTTT. Translated: CASSIEGGMNSPLHF.

The J gene is TRBJ2-7, the V gene TRBV13, with a weak D call TRBD1 (6 bases). Per germline, CDR1 PRHDT and CDR2 FYEKMQ (reference sequence). V shed 4 bases and J shed 0 bases, with 10 bases lying between them. The CDR3 covers 14 residues. The CDR3 sequence: CASSSGTLSYEQYF. In DNA form, the CDR3 reads TGTGCCAGCAGCTCCGGGACACTCTCCTACGAGCAGTACTTC.

The chain employs TRBV2 and TRBJ2-7; D is possibly TRBD2 (7 bases). This CDR3 has 16 amino acids. V lost 6 bases to trimming and J lost 3 bases, with 21 bases between them. The V gene's germline CDR1 is SNHLY and CDR2 FYNNEI. The CDR3: CASSLVLAGALYEQYF. The CDR3 region has the DNA TGTGCCAGCAGCCTAGTCCTGGCGGGGGCTCTCTACGAGCAGTACTTC.

The V call is TRBV7-9, the J call TRBJ1-2; 9 nucleotides match TRBD1. The V segment lost 6 bases and the J segment 0 bases; nucleotides outside the gene matches: 8. The length of the CDR3 is 16 residues. Germline CDR1 is SEHNR and CDR2 is FQNEAQ (reference sequence). The CDR3 DNA is TGTGCCAGCAGGCGACAGGGGGATCCTCCTAACTATGGCTACACCTTC. Translating it yields CASRRQGDPPNYGYTF.

The chain joins TRBV5-6 to TRBJ1-1; possible D gene TRBD1, 6 bases. The CDR3 extends over 11 amino acids. V was cut by 5 bases and J by 6 bases, with 8 bases left in between. Germline V gene lookup returns CDR1 SGHDT and CDR2 YYEEEE. CDR3 residues: CASSNRAEAFF. The CDR3, as DNA: TGTGCCAGCAGTAACAGGGCTGAAGCTTTCTTT. The full variable domain, in which reference TRBV5-6 and TRBJ1-1 provide the parts outside the CDR3, is DAGVTQSPTHLIKTRGQQVTLRCSPKSGHDTVSWYQQALGQGPQFIFQYYEEEERQRGNFPDRFSGHQFPNYSSELNVNALLLGDSALYLCASSNRAEAFFGQGTRLTVV.

The V gene is TRBV30, the J gene TRBJ2-7; 8 nucleotides line up with TRBD1. The V segment lost 5 bases and the J segment 6 bases; nucleotides outside the gene matches: 6. Germline loops: CDR1 GTSNPN, CDR2 SVGIG (reference sequence). The length of the CDR3 is 12 residues. This chain's CDR3 is CAWDRGWGEQYF. As DNA, the CDR3 is TGTGCCTGGGACAGGGGATGGGGCGAGCAGTACTTC. Complete variable domain (other parts from reference TRBV30 and TRBJ2-7): SQTIHQWPATLVQPVGSPLSLECTVEGTSNPNLYWYRQAAGRGLQLLFYSVGIGQISSEVPQNLSASRPQDRQFILSSKKLLLSDSGFYLCAWDRGWGEQYFGPGTRLTVT.

This sequence joins TRBV29-1 and TRBJ2-1; D unclear. The CDR3 consists of 14 residues. The V and J ends lost 5 bases and 8 bases respectively, with 19 bases between them. Per germline, CDR1 SQVTM and CDR2 ANQGSEA. In DNA, the CDR3 is TGCAGCGTTTTAGCCGTGTCGGGTCTGGATGAGCAGTTCTTC. The encoded protein is CSVLAVSGLDEQFF.

CDR3 nucleotides: TGCGCCAGCAGCTTGGAGGGGCCACATTCACCCCTCCACTTT. Protein product: CASSLEGPHSPLHF. The genes are TRBV5-1 and TRBJ1-6, with D possibly matching TRBD1 (5 bases). The V gene's germline CDR1 is SGHRS and CDR2 YFSETQ. Trimming cost V 0 bases and J 8 bases, with 9 bases left between them. There are 14 residues in the CDR3.

This chain uses TRBV10-1 with TRBJ2-3, with 8 bases fitting TRBD2. This CDR3 spans 15 amino acids. J lost 2 bases, V lost 8 bases, and 9 bases had no gene match. Germline values: CDR1 WNHNN, CDR2 SYGVQD (reference sequence). The DNA for the CDR3 is TGCGCCAGCGACCCCGGGACTAGTCACACAGATACGCAGTATTTT. Residues: CASDPGTSHTDTQYF.

This chain links TRBV6-5 with TRBJ1-5; tentatively, D is TRBD1 (6 bases). CDR1 is MNHEY, CDR2 SVGAGI, per germline. V lost 1 base to trimming and J lost 7 bases, with 11 bases between them. The CDR3 has 14 residues. The CDR3 region has the DNA TGTGCCAGCAGTTACTGGGGGCTCGGGCAGCCCCAGCATTTT. Its translation is CASSYWGLGQPQHF.

This clone occurred a few times. CDR3 sequence reads: CASSQPGLAGGYTQYF. The CDR3 DNA reads TGTGCCAGCAGCCAACCTGGACTAGCGGGGGGGTATACGCAGTATTTT. The chain combines TRBV14 with TRBJ2-3, with 15 nucleotides matching TRBD2. CDR3 length: 16 residues. Germline CDR1 is SGHDN and CDR2 is FVKESK. With 2 bases clipped from V and 7 bases from J, the junction kept 4 bases outside the gene matches.